This T cell receptor beta chain was recovered during a study of beta chain features in type 1 diabetes. A note on this clone: Different DNA sequences within this sample yield the same CDR3.

The sequenced template was cDNA made from the entire isolated RNA. The data were produced by immunoSEQ multiplex PCR, yet TCRdb's version contains in-frame clones alone and is incomplete. Of approximately 160,000 clones in the sample, roughly 9% were seen once. CDR1 and CDR2 from the germline V gene are SGHTA and FQGNSA. Trimming took 5 bases from V and 0 from J, leaving 15 bases between them. The CDR3 covers 16 residues. Sequencing was done on a sample of central memory CD4+ T cells from blood. The J gene is TRBJ2-3, the V gene TRBV7-2; maybe TRBD2 (5 bases). The TCR originated in a woman aged 18-29 years in good health. This CDR3 is CASSPWAGPSTDTQYF. CDR3 sequence (DNA): TGTGCCAGCAGCCCTTGGGCGGGTCCTAGCACAGATACGCAGTATTTT.